The 14 T cell receptor beta chains below come from one sample, sequenced in a study of low-dose radiotherapy and immunotherapy resistance in tumors. Time point defined: before trial treatment. With TRAV- and TRBV-specific primers, first-strand cDNA was made, covering the alpha and beta chains. TCR amplification ran approximately 20 PCR cycles using constant-region and V-primer adapter primers. One entry per CDR3 protein, called by TCRdb with MiXCR from the reads. The table shows tens of thousands of distinct CDR3 sequences, with under 9.5% occurring only once. Sequencing was performed on PBMCs, taken before treatment. These receptors were taken from a male donor with prostate cancer.

This clonotype was seen many times. The chain is built from TRBV7-2 and TRBJ2-2; no definite D call. Germline V gene data show CDR1 as SGHTA and CDR2 as FQGNSA. Trimming pared 5 bases from V and 1 base from J, leaving 11 bases between. The CDR3 totals 15 residues. The CDR3 loop is CASSPRRGNTGELFF. Written as DNA, the CDR3 is TGTGCCAGCAGCCCTCGTCGAGGGAACACCGGGGAGCTGTTTTTT.

The table lists this clonotype with a few counts. This is likely an artifact of a read error, given a far larger clone one base away. The rearrangement uses TRBV9 and TRBJ2-7; D may be TRBD2 (6 bases). CDR3 size: 16 residues. Germline V lookup: CDR1 SGDLS, CDR2 YYNGEE. V was clipped by 0 bases and J by 7 bases, with 20 bases between them. The CDR3 DNA reads as TGTGCCAGCAGCGTAGACCGGCGGGGCTCCTACAATGAGCAGTACTTC. Protein: CASSVDRRGSYNEQYF.

Note on this clonotype: A junction boundary mismatches the germline segment, possibly from a read error. J is TRBJ2-1 and V is TRBV10-3, with D uncertain. Looked up from germline, CDR1 is ENHRY and CDR2 is SYGVKD. The CDR3 extends over 17 amino acids. The CDR3 sequence is CASSYSVLQPSYNEQFF. The CDR3 nucleotides read TGTGCCAGCAGTTACTCGGTTCTCCAGCCTTCCTACAATGAGCAGTTCTTC.

This chain connects TRBV6-5 to TRBJ2-1, with TRBD2 identical over 8 bases. The CDR3 length is 12 residues. The germline gives CDR1 MNHEY, CDR2 SVGAGI. The V segment lost 6 bases and the J segment 15 bases; nucleotides outside the gene matches: 10. The CDR3, as DNA: TGTGCCAGCAGCGGCGGGGGGAGGGCGGCGTTCTTC. It translates to CASSGGGRAAFF.

This clonotype was detected many times. The J gene is TRBJ2-3, the V gene TRBV29-1, with a weak D call TRBD2 (5 bases). The CDR3 runs 14 residues. The germline V gene has CDR1 SQVTM and CDR2 ANQGSEA. V shed 7 bases and J shed 4 bases, with 18 bases lying between them. The CDR3 DNA sequence: TGCAGCGCTGTTAGCGTTTTCTATTCAGATACGCAGTATTTT. Its translation: CSAVSVFYSDTQYF.

In its sample, this clonotype was seen many times. The chain joins TRBV9 to TRBJ1-1; D might be TRBD1 (6 bases). Germline V lookup: CDR1 SGDLS, CDR2 YYNGEE. This CDR3 spans 12 amino acids. Trimming pared 0 bases from V and 9 bases from J, leaving 9 bases between. The CDR3 DNA follows: TGTGCCAGCAGCGTAGGATGGGGGCAAGCTTTCTTT. This gives the protein CASSVGWGQAFF.

This clonotype was seen ten or more times. The chain employs TRBV5-8 and TRBJ1-1; no reliable D call. There are 13 residues in the CDR3. Trimming stripped 2 bases from V and 5 bases from J, with 10 bases between. Germline V gene sequence: CDR1 SGHTS, CDR2 YDEGEE. DNA of the CDR3: TGTGCCAGCAGCTTTACTCAGAAGACTGAAGCTTTCTTT. Translating gives CASSFTQKTEAFF.

This clonotype rates as medium-sized (0.01 to 0.1%). V is TRBV5-1 and J is TRBJ2-1; TRBD2 matches 14 bases. CDR1 and CDR2 from the germline V gene are SGHRS and YFSETQ. V was pared by 0 bases and J by 4 bases, with 0 bases of the junction left unmatched. The CDR3 has 16 residues. The CDR3 is CASSLGTSGRYNEQFF. For the CDR3, the DNA is TGCGCCAGCAGCTTGGGGACTAGCGGGAGGTACAATGAGCAGTTCTTC.

Concerning this clonotype itself: A far larger clone is a single base away, which makes a read error likely. V and J are TRBV15 and TRBJ2-7, with 9 bases fitting TRBD2. Germline CDR1 and CDR2: LNHNV and YYDKDF (reference sequence). V was clipped by 0 bases and J by 7 bases; unmatched bases: 4. The CDR3 sequence is 14 residues long. The CDR3 nucleotides are TGTGCCACCAGCAGAGAGGAAACTAGCGGGGAGCAGTACTTC. Amino acid sequence: CATSREETSGEQYF.

This clonotype was observed at least ten times. The V and J genes are TRBV29-1 and TRBJ2-7; D gene unclear. Deletions cut 6 bases from V and 0 bases from J, with 15 bases between. Germline V gene lookup returns CDR1 SQVTM and CDR2 ANQGSEA. This CDR3 comprises 14 residues. CDR3 DNA sequence: TGCAGCGTGGTATTGGGCGTAGACTCCTACGAGCAGTACTTC. Translated, it gives CSVVLGVDSYEQYF.

This clonotype has at least ten counts. V gene TRBV12-3 or TRBV12-4 combines with J gene TRBJ1-6; no firm D call. Trimming cost V 6 bases and J 7 bases, with 13 bases left between them. This CDR3 spans 14 amino acids. The DNA for the CDR3 is TGTGCCAGCAGGTCACCTAACCCAAATTCACCCCTCCACTTT. Protein product: CASRSPNPNSPLHF.

This clonotype was counted many times. The chain joins TRBV11-2 to TRBJ2-1; 8 bases fit TRBD2. The CDR3 extends over 15 amino acids. With V trimmed by 6 bases and J by 3 bases, 7 bases remained unmatched. CDR1 is SGHAT and CDR2 is FQNNGV in the germline V gene. CDR3 sequence (DNA): TGTGCCAGCAGGTCCGGGGGGGACCGCTACAATGAGCAGTTCTTC. This gives the protein CASRSGGDRYNEQFF.

This clonotype was detected ten times or more. This chain connects TRBV20-1 to TRBJ2-7; D is unclear. In germline, CDR1 is DFQATT, CDR2 SNEGSKA (reference sequence). Trimming removed 5 bases at V and 0 bases at J, with 11 bases between. This CDR3 region has 13 residues. CDR3 bases: TGCAGTGCTCCCCGGTTTGGCTCCTACGAGCAGTACTTC. Its protein product is CSAPRFGSYEQYF.

This clonotype has a count of ten or more. V and J are TRBV4-1 and TRBJ2-4, with a weak D call TRBD2 (7 bases). The CDR3 is made up of 13 amino acids. V was cut by 0 bases and J by 13 bases, with 13 bases left in between. Looked up from germline, CDR1 is MGHRA and CDR2 is YSYEKL. CDR3 region: CASSQEPRGPQYF. The CDR3 nucleotides are TGCGCCAGCAGCCAAGAACCGCGGGGGCCCCAGTACTTC.